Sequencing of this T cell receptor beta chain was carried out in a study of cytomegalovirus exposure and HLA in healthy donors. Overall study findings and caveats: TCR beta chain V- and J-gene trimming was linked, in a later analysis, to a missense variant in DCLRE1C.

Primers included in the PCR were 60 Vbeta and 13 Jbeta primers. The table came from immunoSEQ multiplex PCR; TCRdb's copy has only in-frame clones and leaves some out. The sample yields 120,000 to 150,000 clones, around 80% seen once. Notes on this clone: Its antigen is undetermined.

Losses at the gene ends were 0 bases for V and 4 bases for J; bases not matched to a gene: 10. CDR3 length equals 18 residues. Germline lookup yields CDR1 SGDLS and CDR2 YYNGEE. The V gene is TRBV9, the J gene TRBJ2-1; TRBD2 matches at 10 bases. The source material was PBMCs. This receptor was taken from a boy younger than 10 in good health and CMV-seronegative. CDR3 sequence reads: CASSVGFIAGGDYNEQFF. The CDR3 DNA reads TGTGCCAGCAGCGTAGGATTTATAGCGGGGGGTGATTACAATGAGCAGTTCTTC.